The sample holds many counts of the clone carrying this TCR beta chain. The record originates from a study of T cells in Graves' hyperthyroidism and ophthalmopathy. Amplified regions were TCR beta CDR3 sequences from RNA transcripts. An initial round of RT-PCR targeting the TCR CDR3 relied on the HTBI primer set. TCRdb re-called the multiplex PCR reads with MiXCR, one entry per CDR3 protein. The sample holds about 350,000 distinct CDR3 sequences, about a sixth seen once. CDR1 is SQVTM and CDR2 is ANQGSEA in the germline V gene. CDR3 length equals 15 residues. With 6 bases removed from V and 2 bases from J, the gap between germline ends came to 20 bases.

The source is a woman aged 25 to 45 with Graves' hyperthyroidism that later progressed to Graves' ophthalmopathy. The genes are TRBV29-1 and TRBJ2-7; possibly TRBD1 or TRBD2 for D (5 bases each). The sample consisted of blood. DNA of the CDR3: TGCAGCGTGGATGGTACCGGGACGGAACCCTACGAGCAGTACTTC. It yields the protein CSVDGTGTEPYEQYF.